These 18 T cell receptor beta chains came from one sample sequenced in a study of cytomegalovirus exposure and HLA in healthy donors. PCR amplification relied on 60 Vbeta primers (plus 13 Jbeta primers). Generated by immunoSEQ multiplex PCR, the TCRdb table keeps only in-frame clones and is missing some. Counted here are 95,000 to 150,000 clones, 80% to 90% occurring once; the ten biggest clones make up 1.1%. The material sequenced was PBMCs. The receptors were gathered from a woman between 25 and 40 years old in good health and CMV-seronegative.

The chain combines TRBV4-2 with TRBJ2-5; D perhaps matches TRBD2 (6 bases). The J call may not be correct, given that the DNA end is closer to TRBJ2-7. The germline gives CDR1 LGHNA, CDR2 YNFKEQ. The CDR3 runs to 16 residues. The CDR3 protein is CASSQVPGRTNYEQYF. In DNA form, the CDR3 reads TGTGCCAGCAGCCAAGTACCGGGACGGACTAACTACGAGCAGTACTTC.

CDR3 amino acids: CASSQGLVETQYF. The CDR3 DNA sequence: TGTGCCAGCAGCCAGGGACTAGTGGAGACCCAGTACTTC. V is TRBV4-2 and J is TRBJ2-5; 8 bases are a match to TRBD2. V shed 3 bases and J 5 bases; nucleotides not matched to a gene: 2. Germline CDR1 LGHNA, CDR2 YNFKEQ. The CDR3 consists of 13 residues.

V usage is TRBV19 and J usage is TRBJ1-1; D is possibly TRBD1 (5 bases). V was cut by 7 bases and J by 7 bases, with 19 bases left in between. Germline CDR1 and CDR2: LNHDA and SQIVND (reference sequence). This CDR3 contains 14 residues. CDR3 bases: TGTGCCAGTAAATGGTCACAGGTAATGAGTGAAGCTTTCTTT. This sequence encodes CASKWSQVMSEAFF.

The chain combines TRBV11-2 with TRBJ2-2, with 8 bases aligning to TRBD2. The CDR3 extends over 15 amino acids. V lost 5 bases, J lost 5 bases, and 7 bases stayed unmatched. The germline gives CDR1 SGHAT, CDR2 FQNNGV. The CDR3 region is CASSPGGGGTGELFF. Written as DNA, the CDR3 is TGTGCCAGCAGCCCCGGGGGGGGAGGGACCGGGGAGCTGTTTTTT.

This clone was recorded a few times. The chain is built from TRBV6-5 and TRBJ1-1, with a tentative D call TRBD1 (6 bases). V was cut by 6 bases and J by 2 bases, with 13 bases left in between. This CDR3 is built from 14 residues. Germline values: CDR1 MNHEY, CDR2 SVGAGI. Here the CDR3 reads CASRKRDINTEAFF. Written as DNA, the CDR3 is TGTGCCAGCAGGAAACGGGACATTAACACTGAAGCTTTCTTT.

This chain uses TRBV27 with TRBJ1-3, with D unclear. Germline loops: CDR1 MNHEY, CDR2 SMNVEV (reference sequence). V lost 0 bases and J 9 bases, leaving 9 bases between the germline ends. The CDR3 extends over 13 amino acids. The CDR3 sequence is CASSLSLRGTIYF. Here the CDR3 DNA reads TGTGCCAGCAGTTTATCTCTACGGGGCACCATATATTTT.

CDR3: CASRGLRDNTEAFF. CDR3 coding DNA: TGTGCCAGCAGAGGACTTAGGGATAACACTGAAGCTTTCTTT. The rearrangement uses TRBV6-1 and TRBJ1-1; D unclear. This CDR3 is built from 14 residues. CDR1 is MNHNS and CDR2 is SASEGT in the germline V gene. The V gene lost 6 bases and the J gene lost 2 bases, with 13 bases spanning the gap.

In DNA, the CDR3 is TGCGCCAGCAGCTTGGGAGCTAGTCTCCATGAGCAGTTCTTC. Translating gives CASSLGASLHEQFF. This chain uses TRBV5-1 with TRBJ2-1; D is unresolved. The germline CDR1 and CDR2 sequences are SGHRS and YFSETQ. The CDR3 contains 14 residues. The V gene lost 0 bases and the J gene lost 8 bases, with 12 bases spanning the gap.

CDR3 coding DNA: TGCGCCAGCACTATCGCAGGGGGGGAGACCCAGTACTTC. Translating it yields CASTIAGGETQYF. The gene calls are TRBV5-1 and TRBJ2-5; TRBD1 might be the D (7 bases). Germline V gene lookup returns CDR1 SGHRS and CDR2 YFSETQ. Deletions cut 6 bases from V and 5 bases from J, with 14 bases between. This CDR3 is built from 13 residues.

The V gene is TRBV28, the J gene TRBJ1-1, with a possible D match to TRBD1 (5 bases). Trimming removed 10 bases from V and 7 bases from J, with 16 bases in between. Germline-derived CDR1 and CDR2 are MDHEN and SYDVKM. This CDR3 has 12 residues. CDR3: CATVLTGGEAFF. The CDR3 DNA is TGTGCCACCGTTCTAACGGGGGGTGAAGCTTTCTTT.

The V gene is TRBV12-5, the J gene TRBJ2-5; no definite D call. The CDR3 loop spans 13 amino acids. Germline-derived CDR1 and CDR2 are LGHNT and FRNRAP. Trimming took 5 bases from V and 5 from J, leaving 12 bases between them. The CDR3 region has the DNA TGTGCTAGTGGTCTTATGTCCGGGGAGACCCAGTACTTC. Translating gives CASGLMSGETQYF.

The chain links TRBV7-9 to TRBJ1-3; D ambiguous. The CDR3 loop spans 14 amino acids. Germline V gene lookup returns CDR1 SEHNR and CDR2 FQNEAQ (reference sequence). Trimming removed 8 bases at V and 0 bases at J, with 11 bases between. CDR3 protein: CASGPTSSGNTIYF. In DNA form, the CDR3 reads TGTGCCAGCGGTCCTACGAGCTCTGGAAACACCATATATTTT.

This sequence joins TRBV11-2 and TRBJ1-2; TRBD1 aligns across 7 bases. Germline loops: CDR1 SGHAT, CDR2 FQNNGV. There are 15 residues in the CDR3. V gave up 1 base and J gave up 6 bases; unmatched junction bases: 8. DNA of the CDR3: TGTGCCAGCAGCTTAGCCCTACAGGGGCTGAATGGCTACACCTTC. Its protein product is CASSLALQGLNGYTF.

The DNA for the CDR3 is TGTGCCAGTAGTATAAGGGGGGGGCTTGCGGAGAACACCTTC. Protein product: CASSIRGGLAENTF. The rearrangement links TRBV19 to TRBJ1-2; tentative D call: TRBD1 (6 bases). V lost 2 bases and J 12 bases, leaving 19 bases between the germline ends. The CDR3 extends over 14 amino acids. CDR1 LNHDA and CDR2 SQIVND come from the germline V gene (reference sequence).

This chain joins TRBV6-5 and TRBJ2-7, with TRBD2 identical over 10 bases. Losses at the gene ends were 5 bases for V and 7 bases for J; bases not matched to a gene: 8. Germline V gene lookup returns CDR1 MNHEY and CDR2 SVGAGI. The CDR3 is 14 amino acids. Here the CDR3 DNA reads TGTGCCAGCAGTCCCAGCGGGGGGGCAAGAGAGCAGTACTTC. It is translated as CASSPSGGAREQYF.

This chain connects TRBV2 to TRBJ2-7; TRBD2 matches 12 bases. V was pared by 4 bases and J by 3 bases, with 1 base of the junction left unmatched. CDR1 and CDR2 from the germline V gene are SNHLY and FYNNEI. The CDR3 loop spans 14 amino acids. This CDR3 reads CASSGTSGIYEQYF. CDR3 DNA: TGTGCCAGCAGTGGGACTAGCGGGATCTACGAGCAGTACTTC.

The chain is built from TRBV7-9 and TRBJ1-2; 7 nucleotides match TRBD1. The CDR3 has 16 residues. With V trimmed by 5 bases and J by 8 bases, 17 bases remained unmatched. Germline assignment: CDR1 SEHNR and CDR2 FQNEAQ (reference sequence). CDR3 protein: CASSAPGEEGAGGYTF. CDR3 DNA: TGTGCCAGCAGCGCACCGGGGGAGGAGGGGGCGGGAGGCTACACCTTC.

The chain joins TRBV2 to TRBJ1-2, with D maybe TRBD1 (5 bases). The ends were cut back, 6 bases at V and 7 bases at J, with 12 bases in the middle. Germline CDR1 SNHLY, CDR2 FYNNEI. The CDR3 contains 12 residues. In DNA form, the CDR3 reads TGTGCCAGCAGCGATACAGGCAGTGGCTACACCTTC. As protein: CASSDTGSGYTF.